The source of this T cell receptor beta chain is a study of human T cells and chemical hapten exposure. This clonotype was observed many times. TCRdb re-analysed the RACE reads in MiXCR, keeping a single row per CDR3 protein. Among tens of thousands of distinct CDR3 sequences, about 3.5% were seen once, and the ten largest hold under 8.5%. This CDR3 contains 15 residues. CDR1 and CDR2 from the germline V gene are DFQATT and SNEGSKA (reference sequence). Trimming took 0 bases from V and 1 from J; bases not matched to a gene: 4. Specified time point: patch test 2, 6 weeks after DPC sensitization. Treatment defined: therapeutic diphenylcyclopropenone sensitization with weekly scalp DPC.

The clonotype originates from a man between 35 and 55 years old with alopecia areata. Some clones in this sample may be carry-over from other donors' samples. This chain joins TRBV20-1 and TRBJ2-3; 7 bases line up with TRBD2. The sequences come from whole blood, collected in connection with sensitization to the hapten diphenylcyclopropenone (DPC). CDR3 sequence reads: CSARDGGSGTDTQYF. CDR3 bases: TGCAGTGCTAGAGATGGCGGGAGCGGCACAGATACGCAGTATTTT.